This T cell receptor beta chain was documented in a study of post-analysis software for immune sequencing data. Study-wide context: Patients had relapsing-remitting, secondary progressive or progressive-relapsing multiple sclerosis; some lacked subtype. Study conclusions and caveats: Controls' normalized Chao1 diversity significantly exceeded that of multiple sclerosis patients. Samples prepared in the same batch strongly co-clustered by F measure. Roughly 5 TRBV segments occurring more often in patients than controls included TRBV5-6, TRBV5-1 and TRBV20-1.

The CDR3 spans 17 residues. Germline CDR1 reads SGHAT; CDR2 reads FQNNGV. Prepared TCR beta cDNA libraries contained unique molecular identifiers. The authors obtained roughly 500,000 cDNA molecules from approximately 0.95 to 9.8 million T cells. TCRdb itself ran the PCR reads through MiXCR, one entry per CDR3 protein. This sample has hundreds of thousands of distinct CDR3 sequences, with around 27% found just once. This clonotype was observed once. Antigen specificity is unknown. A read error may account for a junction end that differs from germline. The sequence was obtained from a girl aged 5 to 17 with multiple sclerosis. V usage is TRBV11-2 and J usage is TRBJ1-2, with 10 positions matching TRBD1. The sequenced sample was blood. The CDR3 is CAGSRPGQGSMRSGYTF. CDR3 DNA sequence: TGTGCCGGCAGCCGACCGGGACAGGGGTCGATGAGGAGCGGCTACACCTTC.